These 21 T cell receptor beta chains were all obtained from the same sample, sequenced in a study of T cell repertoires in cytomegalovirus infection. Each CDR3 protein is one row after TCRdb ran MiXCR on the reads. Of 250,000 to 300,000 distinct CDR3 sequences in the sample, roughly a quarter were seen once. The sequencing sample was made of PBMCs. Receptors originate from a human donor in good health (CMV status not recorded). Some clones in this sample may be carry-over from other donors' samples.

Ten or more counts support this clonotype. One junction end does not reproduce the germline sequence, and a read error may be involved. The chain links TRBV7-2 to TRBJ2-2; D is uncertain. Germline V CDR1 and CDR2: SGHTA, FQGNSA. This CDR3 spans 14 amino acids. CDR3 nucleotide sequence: TGCGCCAGCAGCTTACTGAGGAACACCGGGGAGCTGTTTTTT. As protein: CASSLLRNTGELFF. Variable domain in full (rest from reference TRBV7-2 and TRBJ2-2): GAGVSQSPSNKVTEKGKDVELRCDPISGHTALYWYRQSLGQGLEFLIYFQGNSAPDKSGLPSDRFSAERTGGSVSTLTIQRTQQEDSAVYLCASSLLRNTGELFFGEGSRLTVL.

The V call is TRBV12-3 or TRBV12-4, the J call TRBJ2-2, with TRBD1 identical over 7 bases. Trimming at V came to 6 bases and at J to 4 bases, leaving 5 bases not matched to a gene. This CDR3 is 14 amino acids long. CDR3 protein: CASSRGQPTGELFF. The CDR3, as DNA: TGTGCCAGCAGCCGGGGACAGCCCACCGGGGAGCTGTTTTTT.

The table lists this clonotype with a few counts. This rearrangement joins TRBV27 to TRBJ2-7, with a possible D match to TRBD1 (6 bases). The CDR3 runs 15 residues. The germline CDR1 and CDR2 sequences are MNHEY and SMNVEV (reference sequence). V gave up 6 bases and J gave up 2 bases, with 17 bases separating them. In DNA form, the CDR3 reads TGTGCCAGCAGGGACAGAAAAGATCTAACCTACGAGCAGTACTTC. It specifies CASRDRKDLTYEQYF.

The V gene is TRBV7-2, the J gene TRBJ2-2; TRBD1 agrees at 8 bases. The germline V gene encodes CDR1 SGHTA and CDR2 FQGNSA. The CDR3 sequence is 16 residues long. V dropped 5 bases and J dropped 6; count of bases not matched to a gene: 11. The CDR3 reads CASSLRGQGAAGELFF. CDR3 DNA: TGTGCCAGCAGCCTCCGCGGGCAGGGGGCGGCCGGGGAGCTGTTTTTT. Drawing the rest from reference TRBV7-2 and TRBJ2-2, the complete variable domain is GAGVSQSPSNKVTEKGKDVELRCDPISGHTALYWYRQSLGQGLEFLIYFQGNSAPDKSGLPSDRFSAERTGGSVSTLTIQRTQQEDSAVYLCASSLRGQGAAGELFFGEGSRLTVL.

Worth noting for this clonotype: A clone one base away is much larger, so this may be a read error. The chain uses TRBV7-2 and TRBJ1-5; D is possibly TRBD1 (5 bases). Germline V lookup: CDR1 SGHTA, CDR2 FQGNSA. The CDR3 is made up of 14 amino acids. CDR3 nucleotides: TGTGCCAGCAGCTTAAGTGTAGGGGCACAGCCCCAGCGTTTT. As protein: CASSLSVGAQPQRF.

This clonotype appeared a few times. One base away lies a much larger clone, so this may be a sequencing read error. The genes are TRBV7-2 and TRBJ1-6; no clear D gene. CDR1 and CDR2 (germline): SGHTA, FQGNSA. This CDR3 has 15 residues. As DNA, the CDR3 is TGTGCCAGCAGCCCTGGTACGATTTATAATTCACCCCTCCTCTTT. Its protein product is CASSPGTIYNSPLLF.

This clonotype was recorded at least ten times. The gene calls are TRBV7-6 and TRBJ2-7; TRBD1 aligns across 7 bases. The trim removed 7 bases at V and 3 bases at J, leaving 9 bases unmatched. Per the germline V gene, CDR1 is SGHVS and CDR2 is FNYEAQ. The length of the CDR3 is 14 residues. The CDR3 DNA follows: TGTGCCAGCACCCGAGACAGGGAAGGCTACGAGCAGTACTTC. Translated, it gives CASTRDREGYEQYF. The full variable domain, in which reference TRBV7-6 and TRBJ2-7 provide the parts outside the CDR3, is GAGVSQSPRYKVTKRGQDVALRCDPISGHVSLYWYRQALGQGPEFLTYFNYEAQQDKSGLPNDRFSAERPEGSISTLTIQRTEQRDSAMYRCASTRDREGYEQYFGPGTRLTVT.

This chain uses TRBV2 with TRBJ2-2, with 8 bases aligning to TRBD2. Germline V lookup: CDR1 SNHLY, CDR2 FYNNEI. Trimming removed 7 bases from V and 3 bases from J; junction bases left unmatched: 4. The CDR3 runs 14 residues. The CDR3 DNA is TGTGCCAGCAAGACTAGCGAATACACCGGGGAGCTGTTTTTT. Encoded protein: CASKTSEYTGELFF. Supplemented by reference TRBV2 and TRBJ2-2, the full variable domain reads EPEVTQTPSHQVTQMGQEVILRCVPISNHLYFYWYRQILGQKVEFLVSFYNNEISEKSEIFDDQFSVERPDGSNFTLKIRSTKLEDSAMYFCASKTSEYTGELFFGEGSRLTVL.

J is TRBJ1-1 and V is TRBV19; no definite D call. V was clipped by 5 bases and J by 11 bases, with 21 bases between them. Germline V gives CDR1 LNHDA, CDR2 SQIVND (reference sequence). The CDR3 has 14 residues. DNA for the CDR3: TGTGCCAGTAGTCCCAGGCCCCTCAGGCGGGCTGCTTTCTTT. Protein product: CASSPRPLRRAAFF.

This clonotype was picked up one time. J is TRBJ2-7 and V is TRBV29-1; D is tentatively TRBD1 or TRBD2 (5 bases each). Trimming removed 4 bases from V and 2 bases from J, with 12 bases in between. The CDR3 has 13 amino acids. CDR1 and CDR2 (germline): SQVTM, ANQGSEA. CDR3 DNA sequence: TGCAGCGTTGGAGGGGACGATCCCTACGAGCAGTACTTC. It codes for CSVGGDDPYEQYF.

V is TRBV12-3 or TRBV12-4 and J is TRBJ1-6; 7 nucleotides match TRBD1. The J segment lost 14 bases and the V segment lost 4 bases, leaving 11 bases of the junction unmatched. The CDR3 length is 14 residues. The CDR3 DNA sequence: TGTGCCAGCAGTTCGACAGGGATGTTTTTGACCCTCCACTTT. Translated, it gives CASSSTGMFLTLHF.

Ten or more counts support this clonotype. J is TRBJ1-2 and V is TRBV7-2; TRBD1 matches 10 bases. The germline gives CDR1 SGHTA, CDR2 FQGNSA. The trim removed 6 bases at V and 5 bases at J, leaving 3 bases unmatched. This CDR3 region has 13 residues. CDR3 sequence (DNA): TGTGCCAGCAGGCGGACAGGGGGATATGGCTACACCTTC. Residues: CASRRTGGYGYTF.

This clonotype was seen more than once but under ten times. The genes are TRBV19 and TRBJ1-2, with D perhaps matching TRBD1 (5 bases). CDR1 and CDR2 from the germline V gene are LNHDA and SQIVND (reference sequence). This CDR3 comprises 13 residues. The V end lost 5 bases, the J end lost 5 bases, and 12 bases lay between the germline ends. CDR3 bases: TGTGCCAGTAGTCCGACAGCCGATTATGGCTACACCTTC. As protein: CASSPTADYGYTF.

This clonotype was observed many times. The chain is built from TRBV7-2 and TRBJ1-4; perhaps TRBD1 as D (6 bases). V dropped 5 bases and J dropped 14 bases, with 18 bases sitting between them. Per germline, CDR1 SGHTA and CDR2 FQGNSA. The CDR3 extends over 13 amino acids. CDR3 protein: CASSLKGGALLFF. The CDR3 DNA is TGTGCCAGCAGCCTAAAAGGGGGGGCACTGCTGTTTTTT.

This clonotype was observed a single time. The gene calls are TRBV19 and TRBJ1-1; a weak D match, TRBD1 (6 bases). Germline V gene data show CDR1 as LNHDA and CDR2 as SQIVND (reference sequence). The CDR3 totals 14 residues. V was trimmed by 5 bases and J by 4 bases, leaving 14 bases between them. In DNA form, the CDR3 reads TGTGCCAGTAGTCAAAGGGGGTATGGCACTGAAGCTTTCTTT. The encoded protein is CASSQRGYGTEAFF.

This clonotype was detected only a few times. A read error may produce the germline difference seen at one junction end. As DNA, the CDR3 is TGTGCCAGCAGCTTGGAGCCCCCGGGACTAGCAGGTCATTTT. It translates to CASSLEPPGLAGHF. This chain uses TRBV5-5 with TRBJ2-3; TRBD2 matches at 9 bases. The CDR3 has 14 residues. CDR1 is SGHKS, CDR2 YYEKEE, per germline (reference sequence).

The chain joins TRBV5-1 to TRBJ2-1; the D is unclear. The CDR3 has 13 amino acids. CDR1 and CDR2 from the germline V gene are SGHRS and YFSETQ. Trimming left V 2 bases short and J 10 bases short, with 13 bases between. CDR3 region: CASSFERAYEQFF. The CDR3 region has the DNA TGCGCCAGCAGCTTCGAGAGAGCTTACGAGCAGTTCTTC.

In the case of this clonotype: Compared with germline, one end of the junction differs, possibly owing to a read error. CDR3 sequence (DNA): TGTGCCGGCAGCATCAACAGAGTCTCCTACGAGCAGTACTTC. This codes for CAGSINRVSYEQYF. The gene calls are TRBV7-2 and TRBJ2-7; D gene uncertain. Germline V gene sequence: CDR1 SGHTA, CDR2 FQGNSA. The CDR3 is 14 residues long.

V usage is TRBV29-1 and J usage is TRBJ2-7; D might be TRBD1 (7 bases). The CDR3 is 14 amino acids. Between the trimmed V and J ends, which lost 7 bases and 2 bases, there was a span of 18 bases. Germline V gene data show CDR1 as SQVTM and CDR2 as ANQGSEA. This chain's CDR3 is CSGQSGGFPYEQYF. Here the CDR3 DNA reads TGCAGCGGGCAGTCAGGGGGGTTCCCCTACGAGCAGTACTTC.

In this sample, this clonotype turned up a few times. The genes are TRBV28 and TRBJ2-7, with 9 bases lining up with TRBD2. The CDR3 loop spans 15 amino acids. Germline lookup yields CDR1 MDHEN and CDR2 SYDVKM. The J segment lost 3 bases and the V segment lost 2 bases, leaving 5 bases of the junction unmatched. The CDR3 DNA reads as TGTGCCAGCAGTTTAAAGCGGGGGGAACGCTACGAGCAGTACTTC. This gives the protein CASSLKRGERYEQYF.

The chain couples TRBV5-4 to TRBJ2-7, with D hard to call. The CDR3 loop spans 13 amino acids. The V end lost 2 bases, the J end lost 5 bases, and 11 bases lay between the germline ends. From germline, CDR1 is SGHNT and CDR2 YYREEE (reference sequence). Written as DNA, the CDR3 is TGTGCCAGCAGCTTCCCGGACCACCACGAGCAGTACTTC. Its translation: CASSFPDHHEQYF.